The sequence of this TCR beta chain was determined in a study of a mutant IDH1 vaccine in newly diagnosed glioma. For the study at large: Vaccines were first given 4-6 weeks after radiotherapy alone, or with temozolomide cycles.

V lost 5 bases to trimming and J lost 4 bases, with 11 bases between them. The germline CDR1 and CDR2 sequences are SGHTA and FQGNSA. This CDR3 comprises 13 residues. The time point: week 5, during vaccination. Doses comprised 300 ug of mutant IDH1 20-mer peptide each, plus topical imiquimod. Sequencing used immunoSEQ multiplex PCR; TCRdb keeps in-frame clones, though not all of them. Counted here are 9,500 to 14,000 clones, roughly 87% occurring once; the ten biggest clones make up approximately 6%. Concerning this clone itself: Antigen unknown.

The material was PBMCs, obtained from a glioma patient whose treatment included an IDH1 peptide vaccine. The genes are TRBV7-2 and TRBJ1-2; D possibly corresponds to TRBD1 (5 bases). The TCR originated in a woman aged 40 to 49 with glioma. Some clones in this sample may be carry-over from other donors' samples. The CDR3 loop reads CASSPSGFYGYTF. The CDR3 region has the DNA TGTGCCAGCAGCCCGTCAGGGTTCTATGGCTACACCTTC. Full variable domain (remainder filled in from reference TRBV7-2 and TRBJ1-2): GAGVSQSPSNKVTEKGKDVELRCDPISGHTALYWYRQSLGQGLEFLIYFQGNSAPDKSGLPSDRFSAERTGGSVSTLTIQRTQQEDSAVYLCASSPSGFYGYTFGSGTRLTVV.